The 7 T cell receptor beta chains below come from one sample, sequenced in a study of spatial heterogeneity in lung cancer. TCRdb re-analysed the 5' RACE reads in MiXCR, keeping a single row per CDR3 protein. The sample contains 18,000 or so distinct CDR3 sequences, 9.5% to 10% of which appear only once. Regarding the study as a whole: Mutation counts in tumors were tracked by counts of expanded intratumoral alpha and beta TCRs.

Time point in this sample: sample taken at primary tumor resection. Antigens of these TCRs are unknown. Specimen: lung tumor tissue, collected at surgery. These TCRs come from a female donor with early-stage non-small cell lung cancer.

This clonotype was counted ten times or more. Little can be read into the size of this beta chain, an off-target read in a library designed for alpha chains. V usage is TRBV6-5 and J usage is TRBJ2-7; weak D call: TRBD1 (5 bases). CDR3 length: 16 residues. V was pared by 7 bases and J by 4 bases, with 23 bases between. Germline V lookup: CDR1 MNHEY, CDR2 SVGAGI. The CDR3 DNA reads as TGTGCCAGCACCTCTTCGAGGAGACAGAGAAGGTACGAGCAGTACTTC. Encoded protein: CASTSSRRQRRYEQYF.

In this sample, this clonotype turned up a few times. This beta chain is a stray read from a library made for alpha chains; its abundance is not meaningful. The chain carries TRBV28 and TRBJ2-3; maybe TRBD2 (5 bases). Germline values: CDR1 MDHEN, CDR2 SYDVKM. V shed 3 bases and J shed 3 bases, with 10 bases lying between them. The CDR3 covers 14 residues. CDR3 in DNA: TGTGCCAGCAGTTTTCTAGCTGGTACAGATACGCAGTATTTT. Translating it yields CASSFLAGTDTQYF.

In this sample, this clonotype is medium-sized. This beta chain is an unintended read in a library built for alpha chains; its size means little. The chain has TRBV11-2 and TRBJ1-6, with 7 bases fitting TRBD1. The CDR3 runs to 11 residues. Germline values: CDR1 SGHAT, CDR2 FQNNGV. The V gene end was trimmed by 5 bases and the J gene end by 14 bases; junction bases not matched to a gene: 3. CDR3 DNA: TGTGCCAGCAGCCACAGGGGTACCCTCCACTTT. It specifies CASSHRGTLHF.

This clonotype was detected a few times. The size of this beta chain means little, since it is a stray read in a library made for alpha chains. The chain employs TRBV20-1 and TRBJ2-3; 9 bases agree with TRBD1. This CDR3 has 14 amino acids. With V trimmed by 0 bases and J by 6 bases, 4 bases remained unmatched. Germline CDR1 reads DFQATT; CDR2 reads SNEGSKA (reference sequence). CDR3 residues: CSARDGTGTDTQYF. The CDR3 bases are TGCAGTGCTAGAGATGGGACAGGGACTGATACGCAGTATTTT.

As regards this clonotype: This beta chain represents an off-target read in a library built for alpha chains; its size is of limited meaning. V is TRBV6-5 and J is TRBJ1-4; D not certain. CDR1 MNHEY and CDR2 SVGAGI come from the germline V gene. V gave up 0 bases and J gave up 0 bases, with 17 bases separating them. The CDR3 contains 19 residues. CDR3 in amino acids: CASSYSKSHPQPTNEKLFF. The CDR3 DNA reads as TGTGCCAGCAGTTACTCGAAATCCCACCCACAGCCAACTAATGAAAAACTGTTTTTT.

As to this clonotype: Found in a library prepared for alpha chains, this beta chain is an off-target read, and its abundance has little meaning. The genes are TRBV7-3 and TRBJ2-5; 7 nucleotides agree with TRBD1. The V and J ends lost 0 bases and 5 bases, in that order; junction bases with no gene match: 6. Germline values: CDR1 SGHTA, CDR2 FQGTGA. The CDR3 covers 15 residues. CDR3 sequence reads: CASSLTGTGVETQYF. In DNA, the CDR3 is TGTGCCAGCAGCTTAACTGGCACAGGGGTGGAGACCCAGTACTTC.

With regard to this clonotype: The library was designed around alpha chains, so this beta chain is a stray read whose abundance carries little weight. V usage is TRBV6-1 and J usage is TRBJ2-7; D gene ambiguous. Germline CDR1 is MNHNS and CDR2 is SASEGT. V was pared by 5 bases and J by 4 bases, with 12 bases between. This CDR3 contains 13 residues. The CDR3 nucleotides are TGTGCCAGCAGTTCCCAGGTGGGGTACGAGCAGTACTTC. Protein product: CASSSQVGYEQYF.